Listed here is a single T cell receptor beta chain. Antigen specificity is unknown. The source of the sample is a study of cytomegalovirus exposure and HLA in healthy donors. The CDR3 runs 15 residues. Germline CDR1 SGHAT, CDR2 FQNNGV. The V gene end was trimmed by 4 bases and the J gene end by 2 bases; junction bases not matched to a gene: 6. Primers included in the PCR were 60 Vbeta and 13 Jbeta primers. Clones were read by immunoSEQ multiplex PCR, and TCRdb kept only the in-frame ones, dropping some. The sample holds tens of thousands of clones. Study observations and caveats: Researchers counted approximately 160 TCR beta chains as cytomegalovirus-associated. Later on, analysis showed that most CMV-associated TCR beta chains appeared to be HLA-restricted. Most TCR sequences showed up rarely, but some public TCRs showed up in many donors.

Donors counted as nominally healthy when sampled, yet unrecorded immune exposures were likely. This receptor was taken from a female donor in good health and CMV-seropositive. The chain is built from TRBV11-2 and TRBJ2-3; 7 bases map to TRBD2. Sample: PBMCs. CDR3 nucleotide sequence: TGTGCCAGCAGCTCCCTCGGGAGGCACACAGATACGCAGTATTTT. The encoded protein is CASSSLGRHTDTQYF.